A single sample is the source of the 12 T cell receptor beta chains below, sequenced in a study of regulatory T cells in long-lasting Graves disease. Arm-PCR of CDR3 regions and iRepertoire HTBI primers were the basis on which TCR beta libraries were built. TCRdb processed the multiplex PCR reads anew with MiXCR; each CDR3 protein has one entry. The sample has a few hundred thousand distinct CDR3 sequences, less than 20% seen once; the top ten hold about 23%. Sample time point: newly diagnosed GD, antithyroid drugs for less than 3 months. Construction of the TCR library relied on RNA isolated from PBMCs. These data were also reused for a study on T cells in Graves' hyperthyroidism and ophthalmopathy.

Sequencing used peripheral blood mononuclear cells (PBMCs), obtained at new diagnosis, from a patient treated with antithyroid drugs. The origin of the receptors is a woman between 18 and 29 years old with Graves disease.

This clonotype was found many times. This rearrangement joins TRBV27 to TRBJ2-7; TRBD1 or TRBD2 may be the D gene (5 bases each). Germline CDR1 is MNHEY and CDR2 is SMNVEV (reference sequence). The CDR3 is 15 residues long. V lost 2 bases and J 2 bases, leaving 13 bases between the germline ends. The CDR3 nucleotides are TGTGCCAGCAGTTTACTTGGGGGAAAGACCTACGAGCAGTACTTC. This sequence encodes CASSLLGGKTYEQYF.

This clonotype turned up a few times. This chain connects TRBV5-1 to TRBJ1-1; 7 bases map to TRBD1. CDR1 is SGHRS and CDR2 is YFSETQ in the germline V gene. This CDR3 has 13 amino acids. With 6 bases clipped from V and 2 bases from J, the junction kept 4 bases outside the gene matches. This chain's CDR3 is CASKGQRNTEAFF. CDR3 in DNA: TGCGCCAGCAAGGGACAGAGAAACACTGAAGCTTTCTTT.

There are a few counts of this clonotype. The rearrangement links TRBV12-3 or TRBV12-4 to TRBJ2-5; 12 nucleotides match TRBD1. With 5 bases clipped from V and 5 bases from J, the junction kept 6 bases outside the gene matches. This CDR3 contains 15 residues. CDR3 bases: TGTGCCAGCAGTCGGGGACAGGGGGCTGTGGAGACCCAGTACTTC. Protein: CASSRGQGAVETQYF.

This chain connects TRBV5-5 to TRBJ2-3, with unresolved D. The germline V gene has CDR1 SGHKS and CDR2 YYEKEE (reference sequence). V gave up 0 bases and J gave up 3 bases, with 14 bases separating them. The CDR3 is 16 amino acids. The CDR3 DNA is TGTGCCAGCAGCTTGGTAGGTCAGACCTCAACAGATACGCAGTATTTT. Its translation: CASSLVGQTSTDTQYF.

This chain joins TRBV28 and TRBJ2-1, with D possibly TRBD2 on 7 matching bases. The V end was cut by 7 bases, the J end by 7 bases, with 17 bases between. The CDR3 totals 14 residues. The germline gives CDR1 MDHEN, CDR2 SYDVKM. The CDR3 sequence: CASKGGLAANEQFF. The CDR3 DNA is TGTGCCAGCAAGGGGGGGCTAGCGGCGAATGAGCAGTTCTTC.

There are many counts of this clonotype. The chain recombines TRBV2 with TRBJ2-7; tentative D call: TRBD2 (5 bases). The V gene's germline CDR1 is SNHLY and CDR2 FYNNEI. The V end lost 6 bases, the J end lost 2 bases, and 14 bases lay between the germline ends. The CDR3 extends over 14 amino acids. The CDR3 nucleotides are TGTGCCAGCAGGGTCTTAAGCGGCCCCTACGAGCAGTACTTC. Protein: CASRVLSGPYEQYF.

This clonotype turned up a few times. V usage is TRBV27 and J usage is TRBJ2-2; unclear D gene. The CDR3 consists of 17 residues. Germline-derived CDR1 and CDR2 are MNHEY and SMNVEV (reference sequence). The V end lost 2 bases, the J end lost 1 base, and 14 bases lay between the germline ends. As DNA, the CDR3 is TGTGCCAGCAGTTTAGCCCCCGGGCCAGGGAACACCGGGGAGCTGTTTTTT. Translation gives CASSLAPGPGNTGELFF.

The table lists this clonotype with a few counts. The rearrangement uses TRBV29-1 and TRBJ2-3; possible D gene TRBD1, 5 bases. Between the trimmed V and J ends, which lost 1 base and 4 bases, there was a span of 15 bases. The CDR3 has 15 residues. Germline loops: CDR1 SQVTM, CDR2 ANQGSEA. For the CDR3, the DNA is TGCAGCGTTGAAGGATTAACAGGCTATCCAGATACGCAGTATTTT. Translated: CSVEGLTGYPDTQYF.

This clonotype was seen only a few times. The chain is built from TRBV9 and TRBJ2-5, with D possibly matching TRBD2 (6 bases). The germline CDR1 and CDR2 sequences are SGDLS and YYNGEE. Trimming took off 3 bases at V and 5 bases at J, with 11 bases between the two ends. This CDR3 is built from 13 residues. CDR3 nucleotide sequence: TGTGCCAGCAGCGCCTATACTAGCGAGACCCAGTACTTC. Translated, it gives CASSAYTSETQYF. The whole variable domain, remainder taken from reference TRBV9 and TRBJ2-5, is DSGVTQTPKHLITATGQRVTLRCSPRSGDLSVYWYQQSLDQGLQFLIQYYNGEERAKGNILERFSAQQFPDLHSELNLSSLELGDSALYFCASSAYTSETQYFGPGTRLLVL.

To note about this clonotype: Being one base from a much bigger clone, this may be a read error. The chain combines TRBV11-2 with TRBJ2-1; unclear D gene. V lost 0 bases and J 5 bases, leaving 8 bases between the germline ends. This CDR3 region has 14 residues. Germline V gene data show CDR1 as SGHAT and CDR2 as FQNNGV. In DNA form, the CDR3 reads TGTGCCAGCAGCTTAGATATACATCACAATGAGCAGTTCTTC. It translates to CASSLDIHHNEQFF.

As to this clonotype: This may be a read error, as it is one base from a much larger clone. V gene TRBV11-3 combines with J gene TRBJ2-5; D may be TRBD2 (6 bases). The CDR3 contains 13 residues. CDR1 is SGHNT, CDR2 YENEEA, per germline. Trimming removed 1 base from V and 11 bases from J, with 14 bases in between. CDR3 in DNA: TGTGCCAGCAGCTTAGTTAAGGTAGCGGAGCAGTACTTC. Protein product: CASSLVKVAEQYF.

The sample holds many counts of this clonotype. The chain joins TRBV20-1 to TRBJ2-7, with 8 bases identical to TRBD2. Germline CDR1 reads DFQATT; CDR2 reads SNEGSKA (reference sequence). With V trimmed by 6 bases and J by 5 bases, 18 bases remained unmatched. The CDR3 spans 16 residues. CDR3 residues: CSAEHAGTRRYDEQYF. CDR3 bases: TGCAGTGCAGAACATGCCGGGACTAGAAGGTACGACGAGCAGTACTTC.